Listed below are T cell receptor beta chains from one sample, sequenced in a study of PD-L1 blockade in urothelial cancer. The table came from immunoSEQ multiplex PCR; TCRdb's copy has only in-frame clones and leaves some out. The data hold approximately 39,000 clones, with around nine tenths observed a single time. The sample in question was PBMCs, obtained around atezolizumab (anti-PD-L1) treatment. The source of these receptors is a man aged 60-69 years with urothelial cancer. CDR3s include the opening cysteine and the closing phenylalanine or tryptophan. The order of the fields is V gene, clone size, J gene, D gene, CDR3 protein, CDR3 DNA. A D gene is named only where the DNA matches it firmly. Size is omitted from some rows. Given values are once, few, many or a class for expanded clones.

v_call: TRBV9; clone_size: .; j_call: TRBJ1-2; d_call: .; cdr3_aa: CASSVGEYYGYTF; cdr3_nt: TGTGCCAGCAGCGTAGGCGAGTACTATGGCTACACCTTC
v_call: TRBV11-3; clone_size: .; j_call: TRBJ2-7; d_call: TRBD1; cdr3_aa: CASNGQGAHEQYF; cdr3_nt: TGTGCCAGCAACGGACAGGGCGCCCACGAGCAGTACTTC
v_call: TRBV4-1; clone_size: .; j_call: TRBJ2-7; d_call: TRBD1; cdr3_aa: CASSQPGQVSYEQYF; cdr3_nt: TGCGCCAGCAGCCAGCCGGGACAGGTGTCCTACGAGCAGTACTTC
v_call: TRBV4-2; clone_size: few; j_call: TRBJ1-1; d_call: .; cdr3_aa: CASSPPAQGSEAFF; cdr3_nt: TGTGCCAGCAGCCCACCCGCCCAGGGATCTGAAGCTTTCTTT
v_call: TRBV27; clone_size: .; j_call: TRBJ2-3; d_call: .; cdr3_aa: CASSFAGTEADTQYF; cdr3_nt: TGTGCCAGCAGTTTCGCGGGTACAGAAGCGGATACGCAGTATTTT
v_call: TRBV9; clone_size: .; j_call: TRBJ2-3; d_call: .; cdr3_aa: CASSVDLLAPTDTQYF; cdr3_nt: TGTGCCAGCAGCGTAGACCTACTAGCCCCGACAGATACGCAGTATTTT
v_call: TRBV2; clone_size: .; j_call: TRBJ1-1; d_call: .; cdr3_aa: CASRSGGENTEAFF; cdr3_nt: TGTGCCAGCAGGTCCGGGGGGGAGAACACTGAAGCTTTCTTT
v_call: TRBV7-3; clone_size: .; j_call: TRBJ1-1; d_call: .; cdr3_aa: CASSRTAMNTEAFF; cdr3_nt: TGTGCCAGCAGCAGGACAGCGATGAACACTGAAGCTTTCTTT
v_call: TRBV5-4; clone_size: .; j_call: TRBJ2-2; d_call: .; cdr3_aa: CASSLLGDSNTGELFF; cdr3_nt: TGTGCCAGCAGCTTGCTAGGGGACTCGAACACCGGGGAGCTGTTTTTT
v_call: TRBV19; clone_size: .; j_call: TRBJ1-5; d_call: TRBD1; cdr3_aa: CASTHRGLGNQPQHF; cdr3_nt: TGTGCCAGTACACACAGGGGGTTAGGCAATCAGCCCCAGCATTTT
v_call: TRBV4-1; clone_size: .; j_call: TRBJ2-1; d_call: TRBD2; cdr3_aa: CASSPTLLGLAGVPPSYNEQFF; cdr3_nt: TGCGCCAGCAGCCCCACCCTACTCGGACTAGCGGGAGTCCCCCCCTCCTACAATGAGCAGTTCTTC
v_call: TRBV6-6; clone_size: once; j_call: TRBJ2-3; d_call: TRBD2; cdr3_aa: CASSYTSGPLDTQYF; cdr3_nt: TGTGCCAGCAGTTATACTAGCGGCCCTCTAGATACGCAGTATTTT
v_call: TRBV19; clone_size: .; j_call: TRBJ1-6; d_call: .; cdr3_aa: CASTPRVTRSPLHF; cdr3_nt: TGTGCCAGTACCCCCAGGGTTACACGCTCACCCCTCCACTTT
v_call: TRBV9; clone_size: .; j_call: TRBJ1-1; d_call: .; cdr3_aa: CASSVGGPVTNTEAFF; cdr3_nt: TGTGCCAGCAGCGTAGGCGGTCCGGTTACAAACACTGAAGCTTTCTTT
v_call: TRBV29-1; clone_size: .; j_call: TRBJ2-5; d_call: .; cdr3_aa: CSVERGQETQYF; cdr3_nt: TGCAGCGTTGAAAGAGGCCAAGAGACCCAGTACTTC
v_call: TRBV11-2; clone_size: .; j_call: TRBJ1-1; d_call: .; cdr3_aa: CASSLVGDTEAFF; cdr3_nt: TGTGCCAGCAGCTTAGTAGGGGACACTGAAGCTTTCTTT
v_call: TRBV2; clone_size: .; j_call: TRBJ2-5; d_call: .; cdr3_aa: CASRRDSEETQYF; cdr3_nt: TGTGCCAGCAGGCGGGACTCTGAAGAGACCCAGTACTTC
v_call: TRBV27; clone_size: .; j_call: TRBJ2-1; d_call: TRBD2; cdr3_aa: CASSQGLAGWEQFF; cdr3_nt: TGTGCCAGCAGTCAGGGACTAGCGGGATGGGAGCAGTTCTTC
v_call: TRBV19; clone_size: .; j_call: TRBJ2-1; d_call: .; cdr3_aa: CASSIGPAAGQFF; cdr3_nt: TGTGCCAGTAGTATAGGGCCCGCCGCGGGGCAGTTCTTC
v_call: TRBV18; clone_size: .; j_call: TRBJ2-1; d_call: .; cdr3_aa: CASSLNRIFSSYNEQFF; cdr3_nt: TGTGCCAGCTCACTCAACAGGATTTTCAGCTCCTACAATGAGCAGTTCTTC
v_call: TRBV15; clone_size: .; j_call: TRBJ2-6; d_call: .; cdr3_aa: CATWSGGSGANVLTF; cdr3_nt: TGTGCCACCTGGAGCGGCGGCTCTGGGGCCAACGTCCTGACTTTC
v_call: TRBV18; clone_size: .; j_call: TRBJ1-3; d_call: TRBD1; cdr3_aa: CASSPSTGAGNTIYF; cdr3_nt: TGTGCCAGCTCACCATCCACAGGGGCTGGAAACACCATATATTTT
v_call: TRBV28; clone_size: once; j_call: TRBJ2-7; d_call: TRBD1; cdr3_aa: CASGPGQYYEQYF; cdr3_nt: TGTGCCAGCGGGCCGGGACAGTACTACGAGCAGTACTTC
v_call: TRBV2; clone_size: .; j_call: TRBJ2-5; d_call: TRBD2; cdr3_aa: CASSRAEREGETQYF; cdr3_nt: TGTGCCAGCAGTCGGGCTGAGCGGGAGGGAGAGACCCAGTACTTC
v_call: TRBV28; clone_size: .; j_call: TRBJ2-2; d_call: TRBD1; cdr3_aa: CASSFQGTDGELFF; cdr3_nt: TGTGCCAGCAGTTTCCAGGGGACAGACGGGGAGCTGTTTTTT
v_call: TRBV18; clone_size: .; j_call: TRBJ1-2; d_call: .; cdr3_aa: CASSPSEGNYGYTF; cdr3_nt: TGTGCCAGCTCACCAAGTGAGGGTAACTATGGCTACACCTTC
v_call: TRBV19; clone_size: .; j_call: TRBJ2-1; d_call: TRBD2; cdr3_aa: CATDSSGRGNEQFF; cdr3_nt: TGTGCCACCGATTCTAGCGGGAGGGGCAATGAGCAGTTCTTC
v_call: TRBV10-3; clone_size: .; j_call: TRBJ1-2; d_call: TRBD1; cdr3_aa: CAISPNRGNDGYTF; cdr3_nt: TGTGCCATCAGCCCGAACAGGGGGAACGATGGCTACACCTTC
v_call: TRBV6-5; clone_size: .; j_call: TRBJ2-7; d_call: TRBD2; cdr3_aa: CASSYSGTTPYEQYF; cdr3_nt: TGTGCCAGCAGTTACTCCGGGACTACCCCCTACGAGCAGTACTTC
v_call: TRBV6-4; clone_size: .; j_call: TRBJ2-3; d_call: .; cdr3_aa: CASSPTGQDTQYF; cdr3_nt: TGTGCCAGCAGTCCTACAGGGCAGGATACGCAGTATTTT
v_call: TRBV6-5; clone_size: few; j_call: TRBJ2-1; d_call: TRBD2; cdr3_aa: CASSYSLAGDNEQFF; cdr3_nt: TGTGCCAGCAGTTACTCTCTAGCGGGAGACAATGAGCAGTTCTTC
v_call: TRBV28; clone_size: few; j_call: TRBJ2-2; d_call: .; cdr3_aa: CASSLFGTGELFF; cdr3_nt: TGTGCCAGCAGTTTATTCGGCACCGGGGAGCTGTTTTTT
v_call: TRBV28; clone_size: .; j_call: TRBJ2-2; d_call: .; cdr3_aa: CAIEGKPQGTGELFF; cdr3_nt: TGTGCCATTGAAGGGAAGCCGCAGGGCACCGGGGAGCTGTTTTTT
v_call: TRBV6-5; clone_size: .; j_call: TRBJ1-5; d_call: .; cdr3_aa: CASSLVGEQPQHF; cdr3_nt: TGTGCCAGCAGCCTTGTCGGGGAACAGCCCCAGCATTTT
v_call: TRBV2; clone_size: .; j_call: TRBJ2-7; d_call: .; cdr3_aa: CASSDNLAVAGEQYF; cdr3_nt: TGTGCCAGCAGTGATAATCTAGCCGTTGCGGGCGAGCAGTACTTC
v_call: TRBV19; clone_size: .; j_call: TRBJ2-3; d_call: .; cdr3_aa: CASMTGREDTQYF; cdr3_nt: TGTGCCAGTATGACAGGGCGGGAAGATACGCAGTATTTT
v_call: TRBV7-2; clone_size: .; j_call: TRBJ1-6; d_call: .; cdr3_aa: CASSFSWSSYNSPLHF; cdr3_nt: TGTGCCAGCAGCTTTTCGTGGAGCTCCTATAATTCACCCCTCCACTTT
v_call: TRBV9; clone_size: .; j_call: TRBJ2-5; d_call: TRBD1; cdr3_aa: CASSPGTGDIETQYF; cdr3_nt: TGTGCCAGCAGCCCTGGAACAGGGGATATAGAGACCCAGTACTTC
v_call: TRBV5-4; clone_size: .; j_call: TRBJ1-4; d_call: .; cdr3_aa: CASSLTAGPGNEKLFF; cdr3_nt: TGTGCCAGCAGCCTGACGGCGGGTCCCGGTAATGAAAAACTGTTTTTT
v_call: TRBV6-7; clone_size: .; j_call: TRBJ1-4; d_call: TRBD1; cdr3_aa: CASSGATGDEEKLFF; cdr3_nt: TGTGCCAGCAGTGGGGCCACAGGGGACGAAGAAAAACTGTTTTTT
v_call: TRBV5-1; clone_size: .; j_call: TRBJ2-5; d_call: TRBD1; cdr3_aa: CASSLTGGISQETQYF; cdr3_nt: TGCGCCAGCAGTTTGACAGGGGGCATTTCTCAAGAGACCCAGTACTTC
v_call: TRBV5-4; clone_size: .; j_call: TRBJ2-6; d_call: TRBD1; cdr3_aa: CASRPQTGVNVLTF; cdr3_nt: TGTGCCAGCAGGCCACAGACAGGGGTCAACGTCCTGACTTTC
v_call: TRBV7-6; clone_size: .; j_call: TRBJ2-4; d_call: .; cdr3_aa: CASSSGTGGGQNIQYF; cdr3_nt: TGTGCCAGCAGCTCGGGCACGGGAGGGGGCCAAAACATTCAGTACTTC
v_call: TRBV6-4; clone_size: few; j_call: TRBJ1-1; d_call: .; cdr3_aa: CASSESRGTEAFF; cdr3_nt: TGTGCCAGCAGTGAATCTAGGGGGACCGAAGCTTTCTTT
v_call: TRBV4-1; clone_size: once; j_call: TRBJ2-3; d_call: .; cdr3_aa: CASSPGGEWVTDTQYF; cdr3_nt: TGCGCCAGCAGCCCTGGTGGGGAGTGGGTCACAGATACGCAGTATTTT